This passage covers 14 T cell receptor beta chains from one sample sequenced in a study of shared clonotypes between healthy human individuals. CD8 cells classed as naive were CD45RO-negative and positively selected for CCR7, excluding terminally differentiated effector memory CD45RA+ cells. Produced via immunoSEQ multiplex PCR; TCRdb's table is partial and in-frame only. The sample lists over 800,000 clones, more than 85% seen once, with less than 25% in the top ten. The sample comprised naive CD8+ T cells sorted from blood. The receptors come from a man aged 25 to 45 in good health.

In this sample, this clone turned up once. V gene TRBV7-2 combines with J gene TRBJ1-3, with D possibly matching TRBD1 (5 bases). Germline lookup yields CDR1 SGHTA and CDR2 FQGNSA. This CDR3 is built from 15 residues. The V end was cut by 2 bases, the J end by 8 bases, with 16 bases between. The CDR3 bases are TGTGCCAGCAGCTTACTCGGTGGACACGGGGACACCATATATTTT. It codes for CASSLLGGHGDTIYF.

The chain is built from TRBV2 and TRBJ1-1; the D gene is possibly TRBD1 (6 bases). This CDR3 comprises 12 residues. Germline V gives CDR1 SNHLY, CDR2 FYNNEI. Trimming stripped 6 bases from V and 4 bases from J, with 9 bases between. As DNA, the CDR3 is TGTGCCAGCAGCTACAGGGCCACTGAAGCTTTCTTT. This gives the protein CASSYRATEAFF.

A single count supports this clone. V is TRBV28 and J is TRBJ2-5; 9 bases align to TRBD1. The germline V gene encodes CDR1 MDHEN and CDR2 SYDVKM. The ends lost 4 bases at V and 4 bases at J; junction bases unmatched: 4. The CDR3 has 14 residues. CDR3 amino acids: CASSSTGGGETQYF. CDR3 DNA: TGTGCCAGCAGTTCTACAGGGGGCGGAGAGACCCAGTACTTC.

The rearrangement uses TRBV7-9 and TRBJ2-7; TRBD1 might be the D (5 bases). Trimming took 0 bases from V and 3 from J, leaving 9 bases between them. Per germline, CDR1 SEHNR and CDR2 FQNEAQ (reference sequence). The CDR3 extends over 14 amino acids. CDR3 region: CASSLAGLNYEQYF. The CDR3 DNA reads TGTGCCAGCAGCTTAGCGGGGCTTAACTACGAGCAGTACTTC.

The CDR3 coding sequence is TGTGCCAGTAGGCCTAGCGGGTACTCCTACAATGAGCAGTTCTTC. It is translated as CASRPSGYSYNEQFF. The chain combines TRBV19 with TRBJ2-1; 8 bases agree with TRBD2. Losses at the gene ends were 6 bases for V and 0 bases for J; bases not matched to a gene: 4. The length of the CDR3 is 15 residues. The germline CDR1 and CDR2 sequences are LNHDA and SQIVND (reference sequence).

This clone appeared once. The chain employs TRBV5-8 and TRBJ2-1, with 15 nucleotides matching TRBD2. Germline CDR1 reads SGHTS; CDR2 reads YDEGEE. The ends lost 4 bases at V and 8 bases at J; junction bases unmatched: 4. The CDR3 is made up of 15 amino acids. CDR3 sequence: CASSPGLAGGDEQFF. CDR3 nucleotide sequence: TGTGCCAGCAGCCCGGGACTAGCGGGAGGCGATGAGCAGTTCTTC.

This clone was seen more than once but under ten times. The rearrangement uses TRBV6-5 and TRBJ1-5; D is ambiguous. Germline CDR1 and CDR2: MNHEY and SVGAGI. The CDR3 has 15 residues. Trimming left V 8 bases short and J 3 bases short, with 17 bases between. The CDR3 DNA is TGTGCCAGCGGCCTGCGACCCGGCTTCAATCAGCCCCAGCATTTT. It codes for CASGLRPGFNQPQHF.

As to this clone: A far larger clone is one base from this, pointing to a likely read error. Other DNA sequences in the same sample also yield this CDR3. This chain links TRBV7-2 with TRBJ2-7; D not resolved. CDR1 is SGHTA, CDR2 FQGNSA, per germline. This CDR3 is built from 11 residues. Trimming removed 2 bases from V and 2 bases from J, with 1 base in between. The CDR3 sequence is CASSLTYEQYF. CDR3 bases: TGTGCCAGCAGCTTAACCTACGAGCAGTACTTC.

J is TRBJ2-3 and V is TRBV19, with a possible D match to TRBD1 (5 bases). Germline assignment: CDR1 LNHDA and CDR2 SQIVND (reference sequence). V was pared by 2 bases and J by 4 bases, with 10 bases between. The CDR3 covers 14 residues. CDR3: CASSIQGWADTQYF. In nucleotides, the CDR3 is TGTGCCAGTAGTATACAGGGCTGGGCAGATACGCAGTATTTT.

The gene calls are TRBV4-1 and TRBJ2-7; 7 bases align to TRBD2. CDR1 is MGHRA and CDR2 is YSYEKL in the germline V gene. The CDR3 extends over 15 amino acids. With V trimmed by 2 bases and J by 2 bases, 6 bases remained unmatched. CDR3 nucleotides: TGCGCCAGCAGCCAATTGGCTAGCGGTGCCTACGAGCAGTACTTC. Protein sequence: CASSQLASGAYEQYF.

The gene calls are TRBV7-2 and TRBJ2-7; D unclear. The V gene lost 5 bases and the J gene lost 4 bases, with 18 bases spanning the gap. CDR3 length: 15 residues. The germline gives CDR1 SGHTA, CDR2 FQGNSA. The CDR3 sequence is CASSTTVRVGYEQYF. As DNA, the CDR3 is TGTGCCAGCAGCACCACTGTCCGTGTGGGTTACGAGCAGTACTTC.

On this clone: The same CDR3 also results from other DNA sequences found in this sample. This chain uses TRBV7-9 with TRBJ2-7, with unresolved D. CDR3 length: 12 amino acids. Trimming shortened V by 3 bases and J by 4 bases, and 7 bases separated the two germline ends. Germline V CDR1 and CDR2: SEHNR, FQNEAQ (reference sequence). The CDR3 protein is CASSFGSYEQYF. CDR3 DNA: TGTGCCAGCAGCTTTGGCAGTTACGAGCAGTACTTC.

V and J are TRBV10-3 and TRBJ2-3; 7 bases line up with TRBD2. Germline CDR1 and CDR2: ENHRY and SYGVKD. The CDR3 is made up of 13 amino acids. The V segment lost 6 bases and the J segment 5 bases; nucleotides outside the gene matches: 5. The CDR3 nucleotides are TGTGCCATCAGCCTGCGGGAGATAGATACGCAGTATTTT. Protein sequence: CAISLREIDTQYF.

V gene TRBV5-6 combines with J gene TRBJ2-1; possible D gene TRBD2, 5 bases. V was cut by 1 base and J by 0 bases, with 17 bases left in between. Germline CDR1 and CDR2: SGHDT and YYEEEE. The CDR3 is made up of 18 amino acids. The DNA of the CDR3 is TGTGCCAGCAGCTTGCCGACGATGGGGAGCAGCTCCTACAATGAGCAGTTCTTC. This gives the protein CASSLPTMGSSSYNEQFF.